Listed below are T cell receptor beta chains from one sample, sequenced in a study of T cell repertoires in cytomegalovirus infection. Which antigens these TCRs recognize remains unknown. TCRdb independently ran MiXCR on the reads; one entry per CDR3 protein. The data hold about 71,000 distinct CDR3 sequences, with approximately 22% observed a single time. The sample here was CD8+ T cells from cultured PBMCs, taken from culture after CMV antigen stimulation. These receptor sequences come from a human donor in good health (CMV status not recorded). Some clones in this sample may be carry-over from other donors' samples. Both conserved end residues are part of each CDR3. The order of the fields is D gene, V gene, J gene, clone size, CDR3 DNA, CDR3 protein. A D gene is named only where the DNA matches it firmly. Clone sizes are given selectively: once, few, many, or a class where the clone is expanded.

-	TRBV4-3	TRBJ2-2	large	TGCGCCAGCAGCCATGGGAGGGGGCAGGACACCGGGGAGCTGTTTTTT	CASSHGRGQDTGELFF
-	TRBV6-2/TRBV6-3	TRBJ1-2	-	TGTGCCAGCAGTTCCCTGGCGGGCAACTATGGCTACACCTTC	CASSSLAGNYGYTF
-	TRBV9	TRBJ2-5	-	TGTGCCAGCAGCGTAAGGGGGGGGCAAGAGACCCAGTACTTC	CASSVRGGQETQYF
-	TRBV12-3/TRBV12-4	TRBJ1-1	-	TGTGCCAGCAGACTAAAGGGGTCTGCGTCTGAAGCTTTCTTT	CASRLKGSASEAFF
-	TRBV24-1	TRBJ2-3	-	TGTGCCACCAGTGATTTGGACGGGGTGGGCCTTACGCAGTATTTT	CATSDLDGVGLTQYF
-	TRBV7-2	TRBJ2-2	once	TGTGCCAGCAGCTTAGAACACAGAGCGCACGGGGAGCTGTTTTTT	CASSLEHRAHGELFF
-	TRBV7-2	TRBJ2-7	few	TGTGCCAGCAGCTACGGACAGTTGTGGTACTTC	CASSYGQLWYF
TRBD2	TRBV20-1	TRBJ2-3	few	TGCAGTGCTAGAGATATAGTAGCGGGGCGCACAGATACGCAGTATTTT	CSARDIVAGRTDTQYF
-	TRBV18	TRBJ2-5	-	TGTGCCAGCTCACCCCCGAACGTCCCGGAGGAGACCCAGTACTTC	CASSPPNVPEETQYF
-	TRBV7-6	TRBJ2-3	many	TGTGCCAGCAGCTTAGCAAGCGGAGGGTTTTACACAGATACGCAGTATTTT	CASSLASGGFYTDTQYF
TRBD1	TRBV6-2/TRBV6-3	TRBJ1-6	-	TGTGCCAGCAGTTATTCTGCAGGGGGGAGATCACCCCTCCACTTT	CASSYSAGGRSPLHF